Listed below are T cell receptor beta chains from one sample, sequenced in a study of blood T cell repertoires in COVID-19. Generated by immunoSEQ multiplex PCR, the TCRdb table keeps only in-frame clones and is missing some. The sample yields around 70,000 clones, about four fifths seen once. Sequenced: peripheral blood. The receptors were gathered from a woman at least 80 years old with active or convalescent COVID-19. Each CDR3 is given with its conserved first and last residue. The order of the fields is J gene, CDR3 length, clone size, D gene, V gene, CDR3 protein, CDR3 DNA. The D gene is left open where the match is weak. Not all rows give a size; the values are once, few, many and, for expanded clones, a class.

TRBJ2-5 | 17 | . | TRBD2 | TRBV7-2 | CASSPGTSGGAGETQYF | TGTGCCAGCAGCCCCGGGACTAGCGGGGGGGCCGGTGAGACCCAGTACTTC
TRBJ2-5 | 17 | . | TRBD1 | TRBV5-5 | CASSVARWDRGQETQYF | TGTGCCAGCAGCGTCGCGCGATGGGACAGGGGCCAAGAGACCCAGTACTTC
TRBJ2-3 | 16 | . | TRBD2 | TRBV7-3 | CASSLRPSGGADTQYF | TGTGCCAGCAGCCTGAGGCCTAGCGGGGGGGCGGATACGCAGTATTTT
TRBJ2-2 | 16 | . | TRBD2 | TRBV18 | CASSPRQSGSVGELFF | TGTGCCAGCTCACCACGCCAGAGCGGGAGCGTCGGGGAGCTGTTTTTT
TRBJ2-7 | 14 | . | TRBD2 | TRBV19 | CASSAGGGSYEQYF | TGTGCCAGTAGTGCGGGGGGAGGGTCCTACGAGCAGTACTTC
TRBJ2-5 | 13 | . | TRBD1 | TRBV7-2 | CASSTNRGETQYF | TGTGCCAGCAGCACAAACAGGGGAGAGACCCAGTACTTC
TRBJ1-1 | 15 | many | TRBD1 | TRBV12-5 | CASGPGGYVNTEAFF | TGTGCTAGTGGCCCAGGGGGTTACGTGAACACTGAAGCTTTCTTT
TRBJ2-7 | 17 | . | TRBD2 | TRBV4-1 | CASSQGWASGRDYEQYF | TGCGCCAGCAGCCAAGGGTGGGCTAGCGGGAGGGACTACGAGCAGTACTTC
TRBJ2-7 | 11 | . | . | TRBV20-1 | CSARDSYEQYF | TGCAGTGCTAGAGATAGCTACGAGCAGTACTTC
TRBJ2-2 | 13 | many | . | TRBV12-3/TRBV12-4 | CASRGHGTGELFF | TGTGCCAGCAGGGGGCATGGCACCGGGGAGCTGTTTTTT
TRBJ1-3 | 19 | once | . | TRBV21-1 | CASSKEKGEWRGPGNTIYF | TGTGCCAGCAGCAAAGAAAAGGGGGAGTGGAGGGGGCCTGGAAACACCATATATTTT
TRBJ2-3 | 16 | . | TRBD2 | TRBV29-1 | CSVEGLAGGPIDTQYF | TGCAGCGTTGAAGGGCTAGCGGGGGGGCCCATAGATACGCAGTATTTT
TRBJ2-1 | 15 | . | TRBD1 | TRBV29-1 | CSVLTVDRGHNEQFF | TGCAGCGTTCTCACGGTGGACAGGGGACACAATGAGCAGTTCTTC
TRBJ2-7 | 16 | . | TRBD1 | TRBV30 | CACNMRQGPPYYEQYF | TGTGCCTGCAATATGAGACAGGGGCCACCCTATTACGAGCAGTACTTC
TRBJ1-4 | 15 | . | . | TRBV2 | CASSGVQGPPEKLFF | TGTGCCAGCAGTGGGGTACAGGGCCCACCTGAAAAACTGTTTTTT
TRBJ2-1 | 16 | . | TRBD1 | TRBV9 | CASSPRQGNIYNEQFF | TGTGCCAGCAGCCCCCGACAGGGCAATATTTACAATGAGCAGTTCTTC
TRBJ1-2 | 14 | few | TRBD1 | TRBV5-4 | CASIIQGANYGYTF | TGTGCCAGCATCATACAGGGGGCTAACTATGGCTACACCTTC
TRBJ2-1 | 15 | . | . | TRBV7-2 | CASSLQGLPYNEQFF | TGTGCCAGCAGCTTACAGGGTCTCCCCTACAATGAGCAGTTCTTC
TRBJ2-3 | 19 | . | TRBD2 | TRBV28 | CASINLRLAGTPSTDTQYF | TGTGCCAGCATTAACCTAAGACTAGCGGGGACCCCTAGCACAGATACGCAGTATTTT
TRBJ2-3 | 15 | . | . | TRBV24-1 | CATSDFRWARDTQYF | TGTGCCACCAGTGATTTTCGTTGGGCCCGGGATACGCAGTATTTT
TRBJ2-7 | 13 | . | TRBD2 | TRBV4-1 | CASSHRSGLAVYF | TGCGCCAGCAGCCACCGCTCTGGACTAGCGGTGTACTTC
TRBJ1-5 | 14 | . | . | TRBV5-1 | CASSAGTAFQPQHF | TGCGCCAGCAGTGCTGGGACTGCCTTCCAGCCCCAGCATTTT
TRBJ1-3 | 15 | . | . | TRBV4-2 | CASSQGGGVGNTIYF | TGTGCCAGCAGCCAAGGTGGGGGGGTCGGAAACACCATATATTTT
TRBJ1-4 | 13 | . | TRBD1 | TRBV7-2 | CASSPGTGGKLFF | TGTGCCAGCAGCCCCGGGACAGGGGGAAAACTGTTTTTT
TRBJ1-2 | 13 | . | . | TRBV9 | CASSVGTYYGYTF | TGTGCCAGCAGCGTAGGGACTTACTATGGCTACACCTTC
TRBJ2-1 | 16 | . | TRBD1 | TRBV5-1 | CASSPSDRGSYNEQFF | TGCGCCAGCAGCCCGTCCGACAGGGGGTCCTACAATGAGCAGTTCTTC
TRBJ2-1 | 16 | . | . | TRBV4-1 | CASSQETARSYNEQFF | TGCGCCAGCAGCCAAGAAACAGCCCGCTCCTACAATGAGCAGTTCTTC
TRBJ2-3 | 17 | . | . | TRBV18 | CASSPVPSVKSTDTQYF | TGTGCCAGCTCACCCGTGCCGTCAGTGAAGTCCACAGATACGCAGTATTTT
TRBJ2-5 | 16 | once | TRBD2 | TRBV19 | CASSHEQSGIGETQYF | TGTGCCAGTAGTCACGAACAAAGCGGGATAGGAGAGACCCAGTACTTC
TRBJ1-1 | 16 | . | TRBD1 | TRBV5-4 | CASIPGQGRGNTEAFF | TGTGCCAGCATCCCGGGACAGGGAAGGGGGAACACTGAAGCTTTCTTT
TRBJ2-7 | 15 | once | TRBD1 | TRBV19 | CASSRSGTGGYEQYF | TGTGCCAGCAGCCGCTCGGGGACAGGGGGCTACGAGCAGTACTTC
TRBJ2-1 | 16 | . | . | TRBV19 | CASGRQSQSSYNEQFF | TGTGCCAGTGGGCGACAATCTCAGAGCTCCTACAATGAGCAGTTCTTC
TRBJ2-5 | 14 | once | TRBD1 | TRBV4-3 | CASSPGQGAETQYF | TGCGCCAGCAGCCCGGGACAGGGGGCGGAGACCCAGTACTTC
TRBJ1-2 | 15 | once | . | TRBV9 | CASSLLQVPFYGYTF | TGTGCCAGCAGCCTCCTCCAGGTCCCGTTCTATGGCTACACCTTC
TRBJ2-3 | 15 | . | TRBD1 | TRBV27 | CASSPQGARMDTQYF | TGTGCCAGCAGTCCCCAGGGGGCACGGATGGATACGCAGTATTTT
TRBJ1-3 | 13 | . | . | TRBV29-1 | CSVSVSSGNTIYF | TGCAGCGTTTCCGTTTCCTCTGGAAACACCATATATTTT
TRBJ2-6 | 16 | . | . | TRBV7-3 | CASSLKPRSGANVLTF | TGTGCCAGCAGCCTTAAGCCGCGGTCTGGGGCCAACGTCCTGACTTTC
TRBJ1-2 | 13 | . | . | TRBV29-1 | CSVEKTGPGGYTF | TGCAGCGTCGAAAAGACAGGTCCAGGTGGCTACACCTTC
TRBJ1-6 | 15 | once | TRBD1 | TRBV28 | CASSSGQGHNSPLHF | TGTGCCAGCAGTTCGGGACAGGGACATAATTCACCCCTCCACTTT
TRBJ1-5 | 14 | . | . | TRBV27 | CASSSQGGPQPQHF | TGTGCCAGCAGTTCCCAGGGAGGGCCGCAGCCCCAGCATTTT
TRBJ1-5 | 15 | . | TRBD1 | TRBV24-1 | CATSAGTGRNQPQHF | TGTGCCACCAGTGCCGGGACAGGGCGTAATCAGCCCCAGCATTTT
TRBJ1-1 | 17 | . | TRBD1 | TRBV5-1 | CASSLGGQGWPHTEAFF | TGCGCCAGCAGCTTGGGGGGACAGGGCTGGCCCCACACTGAAGCTTTCTTT
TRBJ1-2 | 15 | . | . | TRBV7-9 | CASSRIGQINYGYTF | TGTGCCAGCAGCCGTATTGGACAGATTAACTATGGCTACACCTTC
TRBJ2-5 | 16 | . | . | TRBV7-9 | CASSSTRASAQETQYF | TGTGCCAGCAGCTCCACCCGGGCTAGCGCCCAAGAGACCCAGTACTTC
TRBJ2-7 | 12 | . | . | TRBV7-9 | CASSFQGIEQYF | TGTGCCAGCAGCTTCCAGGGAATCGAGCAGTACTTC
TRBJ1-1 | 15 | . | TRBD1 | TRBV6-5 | CASTYIQGTDTEAFF | TGTGCCAGCACCTATATACAGGGGACGGACACTGAAGCTTTCTTT
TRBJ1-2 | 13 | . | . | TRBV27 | CASSLDRYYGYTF | TGTGCCAGCAGCCTAGACAGATACTATGGCTACACCTTC
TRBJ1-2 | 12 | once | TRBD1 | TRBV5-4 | CATGQDFYGYTF | TGTGCCACCGGACAGGACTTCTATGGCTACACCTTC
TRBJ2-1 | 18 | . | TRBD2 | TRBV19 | CASSISASGMSSYNEQFF | TGTGCCAGTAGTATCTCGGCTAGCGGGATGAGCTCCTACAATGAGCAGTTCTTC
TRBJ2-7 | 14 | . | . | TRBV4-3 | CASSQGTPGNEQYF | TGCGCCAGCAGCCAAGGTACCCCGGGGAACGAGCAGTACTTC
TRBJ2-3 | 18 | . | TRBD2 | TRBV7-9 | CASSPRGASGVFTDTQYF | TGTGCCAGCAGCCCCCGGGGTGCTAGCGGGGTTTTCACAGATACGCAGTATTTT
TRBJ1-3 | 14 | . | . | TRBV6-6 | CASSPGHSGNTIYF | TGTGCCAGCAGCCCCGGACACTCTGGAAACACCATATATTTT
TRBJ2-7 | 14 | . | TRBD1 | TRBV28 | CASRPGGSSYEQYF | TGTGCCAGCAGACCAGGGGGTAGCTCCTACGAGCAGTACTTC
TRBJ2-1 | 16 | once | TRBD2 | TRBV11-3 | CASSRRTSGSYNEQFF | TGTGCCAGCAGTAGGCGGACTAGCGGGAGCTACAATGAGCAGTTCTTC
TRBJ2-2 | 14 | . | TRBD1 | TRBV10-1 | CASSRDRVSGELFF | TGCGCCAGCAGCCGGGACAGGGTGTCCGGGGAGCTGTTTTTT
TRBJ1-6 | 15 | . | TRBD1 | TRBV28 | CASSLSRTGSSPLHF | TGTGCCAGCAGTCTTTCTAGGACAGGGAGTTCACCCCTCCACTTT
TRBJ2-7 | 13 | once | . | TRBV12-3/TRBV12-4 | CASSLVRSYEQYF | TGTGCCAGCAGTTTAGTACGGTCCTACGAGCAGTACTTC
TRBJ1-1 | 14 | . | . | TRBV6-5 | CASSHRTGWTEAFF | TGTGCCAGCAGTCATAGAACCGGGTGGACTGAAGCTTTCTTT
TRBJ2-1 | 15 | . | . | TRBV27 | CASSPRAGAYNEQFF | TGTGCCAGCAGTCCCAGGGCAGGGGCTTACAATGAGCAGTTCTTC
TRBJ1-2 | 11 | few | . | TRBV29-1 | CSVHGSYGYTF | TGCAGCGTTCATGGCTCCTATGGCTACACCTTC